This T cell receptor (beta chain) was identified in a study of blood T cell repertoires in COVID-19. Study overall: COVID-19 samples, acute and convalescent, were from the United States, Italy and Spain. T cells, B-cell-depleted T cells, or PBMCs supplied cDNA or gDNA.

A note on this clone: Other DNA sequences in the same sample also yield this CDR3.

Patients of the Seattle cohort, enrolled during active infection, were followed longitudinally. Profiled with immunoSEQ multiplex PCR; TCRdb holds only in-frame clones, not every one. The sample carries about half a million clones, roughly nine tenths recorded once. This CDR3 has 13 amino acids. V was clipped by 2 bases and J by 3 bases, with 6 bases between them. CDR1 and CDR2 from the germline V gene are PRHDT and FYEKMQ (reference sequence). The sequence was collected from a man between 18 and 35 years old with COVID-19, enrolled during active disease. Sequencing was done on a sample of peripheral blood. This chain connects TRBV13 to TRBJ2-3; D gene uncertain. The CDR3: CASSLLGTDTQYF. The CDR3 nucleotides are TGTGCCAGCAGCTTACTCGGTACAGATACGCAGTATTTT.